Here is one TCR beta chain with its context. The sample originates from a study of blood T cell repertoires in COVID-19. About the research overall: PBMCs, B-cell-depleted T cells, or T cells provided the cDNA or gDNA that made up the material.

Profiling relied on immunoSEQ multiplex PCR, and the TCRdb table lists in-frame clones only, not all of them. The sample shows 150,000 to 180,000 clones, roughly 84% of them seen only once. The sequenced sample was peripheral blood. The sequence was obtained from a man in his sixties with COVID-19, enrolled during active disease.

CDR3 in DNA: TGTGCCAGCAGTCCTCAAGAGACCCTCCACTTT. Protein: CASSPQETLHF. The chain couples TRBV6-5 to TRBJ1-6; D call uncertain. Germline CDR1 is MNHEY and CDR2 is SVGAGI. The length of the CDR3 is 11 residues. Deletions cut 5 bases from V and 14 bases from J, with 10 bases between.